This T cell receptor beta chain was sequenced for a study of blood T cell repertoires in COVID-19. CDR3 size: 16 residues. Trimming removed 1 base from V and 0 bases from J; junction bases left unmatched: 3. Germline-derived CDR1 and CDR2 are SGHRS and YFSETQ. TCRdb keeps only in-frame clones here, not all; method: immunoSEQ multiplex PCR. The sample comprises 200,000 to 250,000 clones, approximately 80% of which are singletons, and 7.5% rests with the top ten. This clone was counted once. The Seattle site enrolled patients during active infection and followed them longitudinally. The source is an elderly woman with COVID-19, enrolled during active disease. The chain couples TRBV5-1 to TRBJ2-2, with 7 bases aligning to TRBD2. Sequencing was performed on peripheral blood. CDR3 DNA sequence: TGCGCCAGCAGCTTGTCTAGCGGATCGAACACCGGGGAGCTGTTTTTT. This encodes CASSLSSGSNTGELFF.